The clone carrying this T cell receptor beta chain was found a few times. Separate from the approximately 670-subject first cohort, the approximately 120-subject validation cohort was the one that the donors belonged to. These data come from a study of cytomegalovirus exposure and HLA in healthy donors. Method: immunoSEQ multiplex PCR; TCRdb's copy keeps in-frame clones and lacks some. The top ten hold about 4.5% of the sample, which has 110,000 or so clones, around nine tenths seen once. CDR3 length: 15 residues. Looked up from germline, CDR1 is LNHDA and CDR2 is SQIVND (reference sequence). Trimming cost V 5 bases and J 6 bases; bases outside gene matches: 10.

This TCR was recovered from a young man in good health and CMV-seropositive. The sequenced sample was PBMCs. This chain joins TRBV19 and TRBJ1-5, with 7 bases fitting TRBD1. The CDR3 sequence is CASSQVRGGPQPQHF. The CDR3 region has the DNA TGTGCCAGTAGTCAAGTGCGAGGGGGCCCTCAGCCCCAGCATTTT.